A selection of T cell receptor beta chains follows, all from one sample in a study of T-cell reconstitution after alpha-beta-depleted transplantation in children. TCRdb reprocessed the PCR reads via MiXCR and lists one record per CDR3 protein. The sample includes about 580,000 distinct CDR3 sequences, 27% of them seen just once. The sample consisted of PBMCs, taken before TCRalphabeta/CD19-depleted stem cell transplant. Receptor source: a boy younger than two with Wiskott-Aldrich syndrome, due to receive a stem cell transplant. The CDR3 runs from the conserved cysteine through the conserved F or W. Each record gives: clone size, D gene, J gene, V gene, CDR3 DNA, CDR3 protein. The D gene is left open where the match is weak. Some rows have no size entry. The others give once, few or many, or a class for an expanded clone.

few,TRBD1,TRBJ2-1,TRBV10-3,TGTGCCATCAGTGAGCCTTACAGGGGGCGCCCCTACAATGAGCAGTTCTTC,CAISEPYRGRPYNEQFF
.,TRBD2,TRBJ2-2,TRBV5-8,TGTGCCAGCAGCCCGGGACTAGCGGCCGGGGAGCTGTTTTTT,CASSPGLAAGELFF
.,.,TRBJ2-5,TRBV24-1,TGTGCCACCAGTGGTCACGGCGAGACCCAGTACTTC,CATSGHGETQYF
few,.,TRBJ2-2,TRBV6-5,TGTGCCAGCAGTCACCCCTTGACAGCTCGAAAGCCCCGGGAGCTGTTTTTT,CASSHPLTARKPRELFF
.,.,TRBJ2-7,TRBV18,TGTGCCAGCTCGCCGGGACTCAACCTACCCTACGAGCAGTACTTC,CASSPGLNLPYEQYF
.,TRBD2,TRBJ2-1,TRBV5-1,TGCGCCAGCTCCGAAGCGGGAGACTCCTACAATGAGCAGTTCTTC,CASSEAGDSYNEQFF
.,.,TRBJ2-7,TRBV20-1,TGCAGTGCTAGAGTTAGCGTTGTCGAGCAGTACTTC,CSARVSVVEQYF
.,TRBD2,TRBJ2-1,TRBV24-1,TGTGCCACCAGTGATCCGCAACCGGGACTAGCCCCTAAGCAGTTCTTC,CATSDPQPGLAPKQFF
few,TRBD2,TRBJ2-5,TRBV5-1,TGCGCCAGCAGCTTGGTTAGCGGGACGGCCAGTGGAGAGACCCAGTACTTC,CASSLVSGTASGETQYF
once,TRBD2,TRBJ2-5,TRBV4-1,TGCGCCAGCAGCCAAAGAAACATAGGGACTAGCGGGTACCAAGAGACCCAGTACTTC,CASSQRNIGTSGYQETQYF
few,TRBD2,TRBJ2-1,TRBV24-1,TGTGCCACCAGTGATCCTGCGGGGGGCCACGGAACCTACAATGAGCAGTTCTTC,CATSDPAGGHGTYNEQFF
.,TRBD1,TRBJ1-1,TRBV29-1,TGCAGCGTTCGCTCCGGGACAGAGGGCTTCTTGACTGAAGCTTTCTTT,CSVRSGTEGFLTEAFF
few,.,TRBJ2-5,TRBV12-3/TRBV12-4,TGTGCCAGCAGCCGCCAACGGGGAGTGGTAGAGACCCAGTACTTC,CASSRQRGVVETQYF
once,.,TRBJ2-5,TRBV20-1,TGCAGTGCCCCTACTCCAGGGAAGTCGGAGACCCAGTACTTC,CSAPTPGKSETQYF
.,.,TRBJ2-4,TRBV4-1,TGCGCCAGCAGCCAAGCCCCTTTCCGGGACTTGAACATTCAGTACTTC,CASSQAPFRDLNIQYF
.,.,TRBJ2-7,TRBV12-3/TRBV12-4,TGTGCCAGCAGTCGAGACTACTACGAGCAGTACTTC,CASSRDYYEQYF
few,TRBD2,TRBJ2-7,TRBV4-2,TGTGCCAGCAGCCAAGACGAACTAGCGGGAGCCCCCTACGAGCAGTACTTC,CASSQDELAGAPYEQYF
.,.,TRBJ2-2,TRBV7-9,TGTGCCAGCGGGCCGGGGGACACCGGGGAGCTGTTTTTT,CASGPGDTGELFF
.,.,TRBJ2-7,TRBV12-3/TRBV12-4,TGTGCCAGCAGATTCGGCCCCTACGAGCAGTACTTC,CASRFGPYEQYF
.,.,TRBJ2-3,TRBV20-1,TGCAGTGCTAGAGTCGAGGGAGGAGTCACAGATACGCAGTATTTT,CSARVEGGVTDTQYF
few,.,TRBJ2-5,TRBV29-1,TGCAGCGTTGAAGAAGGTTTGGGCCGCCAAGAGACCCAGTACTTC,CSVEEGLGRQETQYF
.,TRBD1,TRBJ1-6,TRBV6-1,TGTGCCAGCAGTGATCACTTGACAGGGAACTCCTATAATTCACCCCTCCACTTT,CASSDHLTGNSYNSPLHF
few,TRBD2,TRBJ2-5,TRBV5-1,TGCGCCAGCAGCTGGACTAGCGGTGAAGAGACCCAGTACTTC,CASSWTSGEETQYF
few,.,TRBJ2-5,TRBV15,TGTGCCACCAGCAGAGGAAACCAAGAGACCCAGTACTTC,CATSRGNQETQYF
.,TRBD1,TRBJ1-1,TRBV5-1,TGCGCCAGCAGCTCGACAGGGTGGGACACTGAAGCTTTCTTT,CASSSTGWDTEAFF
few,.,TRBJ2-7,TRBV4-1,TGCGCCAGCAGCCAAGAGGGAATAGCAGGGCAGTACTTC,CASSQEGIAGQYF
few,TRBD1,TRBJ1-5,TRBV5-8,TGTGCCAGCAGCAGCGGACAGGGCGCGAATCAGCCCCAGCATTTT,CASSSGQGANQPQHF
few,TRBD1,TRBJ2-3,TRBV7-9,TGTGCCAGCAGGCTTACCGGGACAGGGGCAGATACGCAGTATTTT,CASRLTGTGADTQYF
few,TRBD1,TRBJ2-5,TRBV24-1,TGTGCCACCAGTGTGGCCGGGACAGGGGTTTCGGAGACCCAGTACTTC,CATSVAGTGVSETQYF
.,.,TRBJ1-1,TRBV5-1,TGCGCCAGCAGCTTGGAGGGACAAAGGGTGAACACTGAAGCTTTCTTT,CASSLEGQRVNTEAFF
.,.,TRBJ2-1,TRBV12-3/TRBV12-4,TGTGCCAGCAGCCCACAGGGTGTTGAGCAGTTCTTC,CASSPQGVEQFF
.,TRBD1,TRBJ2-1,TRBV6-2/TRBV6-3,TGTGCCAGCAGTTACTCACAGGGGGAGGTGATTCGGGACTCATACAATGAGCAGTTCTTC,CASSYSQGEVIRDSYNEQFF
.,.,TRBJ2-7,TRBV10-3,TGTGCCATCAGTGAGTCGAACGTCCCCTACGAGCAGTACTTC,CAISESNVPYEQYF
.,.,TRBJ2-1,TRBV20-1,TGCAGTGCTAGAGTCCCTCTGGGGAGCAATGAGCAGTTCTTC,CSARVPLGSNEQFF
.,.,TRBJ2-1,TRBV29-1,TGCAGCGTTGCGCCGACTCTTTACAATGAGCAGTTCTTC,CSVAPTLYNEQFF
few,TRBD1,TRBJ2-7,TRBV5-1,TGCGCCAGCAGCTTTACGGGACAGGGGGCGGGCGAGCAGTACTTC,CASSFTGQGAGEQYF
.,TRBD1,TRBJ1-4,TRBV13,TGTGCCAGCAGCCCCGGTAGGGGGCGTGTTAATGAAAAACTGTTTTTT,CASSPGRGRVNEKLFF
.,TRBD2,TRBJ2-1,TRBV5-1,TGCGCCAGCAGCCTTGGGAGACTAGCCAATGAGCAGTTCTTC,CASSLGRLANEQFF
.,.,TRBJ2-5,TRBV19,TGTGCCAGTAGGACGGATGGCGGAGAGACCCAGTACTTC,CASRTDGGETQYF
.,.,TRBJ2-1,TRBV11-2,TGTGCCAGCAGGCCGGGCTACAATGAGCAGTTCTTC,CASRPGYNEQFF
.,.,TRBJ2-2,TRBV5-1,TGCGCCAGCAGCTTCCGGGGGCGCGCCGGGGAGCTGTTTTTT,CASSFRGRAGELFF
.,.,TRBJ1-1,TRBV5-1,TGCGCCAGCAGCTTGAAAGTGGGGGGTTTGGGTACTGAAGCTTTCTTT,CASSLKVGGLGTEAFF
.,.,TRBJ2-5,TRBV24-1,TGTGCCACCAGTGATCCCTACCAAGAGACCCAGTACTTC,CATSDPYQETQYF